This T cell receptor (beta chain) is drawn from a study of cytomegalovirus exposure and HLA in healthy donors. Sequencing used immunoSEQ multiplex PCR; TCRdb keeps in-frame clones, though not all of them. The sample yields approximately 230,000 clones, roughly 90% seen once. CDR3 length equals 12 residues. In germline, CDR1 is MNHNS, CDR2 SASEGT. Trimming took 11 bases from V and 7 from J, leaving 17 bases between them. This sequence originates from a man younger than 35 in good health and CMV-seropositive. The sample was PBMCs. V usage is TRBV6-1 and J usage is TRBJ1-2; D is ambiguous. CDR3 nucleotide sequence: TGTGCCGTCGTGGGTGTTAGCTCTGGCTACACCTTC. This gives the protein CAVVGVSSGYTF.